This TCR beta chain is drawn from a study of cytomegalovirus exposure and HLA in healthy donors. Study-wide background: Of all 400 or so donors who were genotyped, roughly 85% belonged to the Caucasian-associated ancestry cluster.

Study-level findings and limits: Per published reports, the classifier diagnosed cytomegalovirus status with high specificity and sensitivity. Reportedly, a later analysis found an Asian-associated ancestry cluster had fewer N-insertions than the roughly 630-donor mean.

The PCR was carried out with 60 Vbeta primers and 13 Jbeta primers. The protocol was immunoSEQ multiplex PCR, while the TCRdb copy is restricted to in-frame clones and leaves out a portion. The sample holds around 90,000 clones, nearly 80% seen once. Note on this clone: The target antigen is unknown.

V was cut by 0 bases and J by 2 bases, with 6 bases left in between. The CDR3 is 13 amino acids. Germline V gives CDR1 SGHDT, CDR2 YYEEEE. The receptor's source is a woman aged 40 to 49 in good health and CMV-seronegative. The sample comprised PBMCs. The V call is TRBV5-6, the J call TRBJ2-7; possibly TRBD2 for D (5 bases). For the CDR3, the DNA is TGTGCCAGCAGCTTGGTCGGGACCTACGAGCAGTACTTC. Translated: CASSLVGTYEQYF.